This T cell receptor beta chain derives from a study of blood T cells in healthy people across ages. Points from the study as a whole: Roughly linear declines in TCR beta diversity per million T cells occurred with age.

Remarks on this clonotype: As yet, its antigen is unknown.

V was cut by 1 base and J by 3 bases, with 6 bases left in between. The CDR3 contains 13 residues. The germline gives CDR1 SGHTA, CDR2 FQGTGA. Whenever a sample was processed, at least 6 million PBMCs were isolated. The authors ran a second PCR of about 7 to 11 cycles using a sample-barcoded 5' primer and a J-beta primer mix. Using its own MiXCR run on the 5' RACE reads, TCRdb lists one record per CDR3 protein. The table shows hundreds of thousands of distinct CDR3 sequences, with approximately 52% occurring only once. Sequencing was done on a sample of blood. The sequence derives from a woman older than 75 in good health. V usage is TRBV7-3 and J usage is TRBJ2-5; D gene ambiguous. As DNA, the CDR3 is TGTGCCAGCAGCTTAAACAATGAAGAGACCCAGTACTTC. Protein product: CASSLNNEETQYF.